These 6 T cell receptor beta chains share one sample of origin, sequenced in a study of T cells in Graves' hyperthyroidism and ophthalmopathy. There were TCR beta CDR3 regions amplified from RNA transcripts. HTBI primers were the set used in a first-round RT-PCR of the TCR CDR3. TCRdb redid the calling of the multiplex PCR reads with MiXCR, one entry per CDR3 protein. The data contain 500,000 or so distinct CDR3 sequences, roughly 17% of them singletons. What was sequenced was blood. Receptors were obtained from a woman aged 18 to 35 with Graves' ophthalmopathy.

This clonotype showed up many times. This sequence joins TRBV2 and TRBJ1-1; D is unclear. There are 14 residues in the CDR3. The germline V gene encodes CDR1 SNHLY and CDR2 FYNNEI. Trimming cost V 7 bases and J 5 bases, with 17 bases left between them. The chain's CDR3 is CASNPGSPGTEAFF. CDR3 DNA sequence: TGTGCCAGCAACCCGGGCTCCCCGGGGACTGAAGCTTTCTTT.

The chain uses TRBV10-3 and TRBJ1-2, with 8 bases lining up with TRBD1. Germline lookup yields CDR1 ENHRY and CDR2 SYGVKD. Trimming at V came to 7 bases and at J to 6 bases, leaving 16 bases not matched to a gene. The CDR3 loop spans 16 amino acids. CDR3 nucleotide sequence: TGTGCCATCACCACCATAAGCGACAGGGGTGTCAATGGCTACACCTTC. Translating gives CAITTISDRGVNGYTF.

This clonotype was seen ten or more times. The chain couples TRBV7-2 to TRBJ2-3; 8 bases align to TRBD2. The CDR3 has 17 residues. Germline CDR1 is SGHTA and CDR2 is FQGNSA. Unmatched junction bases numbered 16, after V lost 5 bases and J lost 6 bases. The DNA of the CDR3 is TGTGCCAGCAGCCCAACCGGAAGGGGCGGGAGGAGCGATACGCAGTATTTT. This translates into CASSPTGRGGRSDTQYF.

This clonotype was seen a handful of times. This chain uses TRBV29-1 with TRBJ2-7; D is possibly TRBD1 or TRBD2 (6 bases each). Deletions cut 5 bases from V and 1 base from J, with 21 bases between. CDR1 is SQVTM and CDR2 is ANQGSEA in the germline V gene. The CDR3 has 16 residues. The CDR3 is CSVSRGRRGASYEQYF. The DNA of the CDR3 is TGCAGCGTTTCCCGGGGGCGCCGGGGAGCTTCCTACGAGCAGTACTTC.

The CDR3: CASSSRQGAKNIQYF. DNA for the CDR3: TGTGCCAGCAGCTCCCGACAGGGGGCCAAAAACATTCAGTACTTC. The genes are TRBV13 and TRBJ2-4; TRBD1 aligns across 8 bases. The junction had 3 bases not matched to a gene; V was cut back by 4 bases and J by 1 base. Germline V gene data show CDR1 as PRHDT and CDR2 as FYEKMQ (reference sequence). This CDR3 spans 15 amino acids.

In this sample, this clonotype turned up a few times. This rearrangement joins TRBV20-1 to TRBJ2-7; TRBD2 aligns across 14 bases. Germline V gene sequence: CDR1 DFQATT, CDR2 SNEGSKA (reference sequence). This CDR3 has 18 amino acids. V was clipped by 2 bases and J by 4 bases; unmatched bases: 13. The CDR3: CSARSGTSGSLPFYEQYF. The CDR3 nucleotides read TGCAGTGCTAGATCCGGGACTAGCGGGAGCCTACCTTTTTACGAGCAGTACTTC.